These 17 T cell receptor beta chains were all obtained from the same sample, sequenced in a study of T cell responses to AZD1222 COVID-19 vaccine (dated by TCRdb to the early 2020s). This sample's time point label indicates: baseline before first vaccination. The protocol used for the library was the immunoSEQ multiplex PCR assay. The immuneACCESS repertoire file appears here via TCRdb, limited to in-frame rearrangements. These files lack a portion of the clones; in checked studies, under half of the deficit traces to unresolved V genes, and the cause of the others is not known. The sample includes about 100,000 clones, with 88% observed a single time. Of the sample, roughly 2% is held by the ten largest clones. The sample in question was peripheral blood, obtained on day 0 of AZD1222 vaccination. These receptors were collected from an adult in good health.

V usage is TRBV21-1 and J usage is TRBJ2-1; the D segment call TRBD2 is taken from the table without a DNA check. TRBV21-1 is marked as a pseudogene. This CDR3 has 17 amino acids. The CDR3 DNA follows: TGTGCCAGCAGCAAAGAGATGGCGGGGAGCTCCTACAATGAGCAGTTCTTC. As protein: CASSKEMAGSSYNEQFF.

The gene calls are TRBV11-3 and TRBJ1-4; no definite D call. The CDR3 has 12 amino acids. V lost 5 bases to trimming and J lost 8 bases, with 9 bases between them. The germline V gene has CDR1 SGHNT and CDR2 YENEEA. The CDR3: CASSLRGEKLFF. DNA for the CDR3: TGTGCCAGCAGCCTCAGAGGGGAAAAACTGTTTTTT.

This clone was picked up a small number of times. The chain links TRBV27 to TRBJ1-5; D is unresolved. Germline CDR1 MNHEY, CDR2 SMNVEV (reference sequence). This CDR3 comprises 13 residues. Trimming left V 6 bases short and J 7 bases short, with 13 bases between. CDR3 region: CASSLEVGQPQHF. The CDR3 bases are TGTGCCAGCAGCCTGGAGGTTGGGCAGCCCCAGCATTTT.

Comment on this clone: At one end, the junction sequence differs from germline, possibly due to a read error. This chain joins TRBV15 and TRBJ1-1; D is unclear. The CDR3 sequence is 16 residues long. Per germline, CDR1 LNHNV and CDR2 YYDKDF (reference sequence). This chain's CDR3 is CATSTETGGPSGSPRF. In nucleotides, the CDR3 is TGTGCCACCAGCACAGAGACGGGCGGGCCAAGTGGTTCTCCTCGCTTT.

In this sample, this clone turned up a few times. Other nucleotide sequences from this sample produce the same CDR3. V gene TRBV7-8 combines with J gene TRBJ2-1, with 8 bases matching TRBD2. The CDR3 loop spans 13 amino acids. After removal of 6 bases from V and 3 bases from J, the junction contained 1 base not matched to a gene. The germline V gene encodes CDR1 SGHVS and CDR2 FQNEAQ. CDR3 DNA sequence: TGTGCCAGCAGGGCGGGAGGCTACAATGAGCAGTTCTTC. Translated: CASRAGGYNEQFF.

This clone has only one observation. The genes are TRBV5-8 and TRBJ1-1, with TRBD1 matching 12 bases. Germline V gene sequence: CDR1 SGHTS, CDR2 YDEGEE. The CDR3 is 16 residues long. V was pared by 0 bases and J by 5 bases, with 5 bases of the junction left unmatched. CDR3 DNA: TGTGCCAGCAGCTTGGCAGGGACAGGGGGCCGGACTGAAGCTTTCTTT. Protein sequence: CASSLAGTGGRTEAFF. Full variable domain (rest looked up from reference TRBV5-8 and TRBJ1-1): EAGVTQSPTHLIKTRGQQATLRCSPISGHTSVYWYQQALGLGLQFLLWYDEGEERNRGNFPPRFSGRQFPNYSSELNVNALELEDSALYLCASSLAGTGGRTEAFFGQGTRLTVV.

This chain uses TRBV30 with TRBJ2-5; D possibly corresponds to TRBD1 (5 bases). The CDR3 consists of 13 residues. V was shortened by 1 base and J by 2 bases, with 8 bases between the two germline ends. CDR1 and CDR2 (germline): GTSNPN, SVGIG (reference sequence). The CDR3 region is CAWSGQIQETQYF. CDR3 DNA sequence: TGTGCCTGGAGTGGACAGATTCAAGAGACCCAGTACTTC.

The chain couples TRBV27 to TRBJ1-1, with 7 bases lining up with TRBD1. J was trimmed by 3 bases and V by 3 bases; bases with no gene match: 10. Germline V CDR1 and CDR2: MNHEY, SMNVEV (reference sequence). The CDR3 covers 16 residues. The CDR3 region is CASSLSTGWVDTEAFF. CDR3 nucleotides: TGTGCCAGCAGTTTGTCGACAGGGTGGGTAGACACTGAAGCTTTCTTT.

This chain joins TRBV6-5 and TRBJ2-1; D may be TRBD2 (5 bases). Germline loops: CDR1 MNHEY, CDR2 SVGAGI. The V and J ends lost 8 bases and 4 bases respectively, with 9 bases between them. CDR3 length equals 12 residues. DNA for the CDR3: TGTGCCAGCCTAGCCCTTTACAATGAGCAGTTCTTC. Translation: CASLALYNEQFF.

The chain uses TRBV28 and TRBJ2-1, with D unresolved. CDR3 length: 15 amino acids. Germline CDR1 MDHEN, CDR2 SYDVKM. Trimming left V 6 bases short and J 10 bases short, with 22 bases between. Written as DNA, the CDR3 is TGTGCCAGCAGCCCTGGTTCCCGGCCGGTCAGGGAGCAGTTCTTC. Translating it yields CASSPGSRPVREQFF.

This clone appeared a single time. The rearrangement joins TRBV24-1 to TRBJ2-5, with 16 bases identical to TRBD2. Germline V gene data show CDR1 as KGHDR and CDR2 as SFDVKD. V was clipped by 0 bases and J by 5 bases; unmatched bases: 17. The length of the CDR3 is 22 residues. For the CDR3, the DNA is TGTGCCACCAGTGATTTGCAAATTTCCTATGGGACTAGCGGGAGGGCTTGGGAGACCCAGTACTTC. Amino acid sequence: CATSDLQISYGTSGRAWETQYF.

The J gene is TRBJ2-3, the V gene TRBV18; D may match TRBD1 or TRBD2 (7 bases each). The CDR3 runs to 15 residues. Germline CDR1 KGHSH, CDR2 LQKENI. V gave up 3 bases and J gave up 3 bases, with 13 bases separating them. The CDR3 sequence: CASSPWEGATDTQYF. The CDR3 nucleotides read TGTGCCAGCTCACCCTGGGAGGGGGCTACAGATACGCAGTATTTT.

The rearrangement joins TRBV6-1 to TRBJ2-3; 7 nucleotides agree with TRBD2. Germline CDR1 and CDR2: MNHNS and SASEGT. This CDR3 region has 18 residues. V lost 3 bases, J lost 6 bases, and 18 bases stayed unmatched. The CDR3 reads CASSDAPGLREPWDTQYF. The CDR3 DNA reads as TGTGCCAGCAGTGACGCCCCGGGTTTGCGGGAGCCATGGGATACGCAGTATTTT.

This chain uses TRBV28 with TRBJ2-1, with TRBD2 matching 7 bases. Germline assignment: CDR1 MDHEN and CDR2 SYDVKM. The V segment lost 3 bases and the J segment 15 bases; nucleotides outside the gene matches: 11. The CDR3 has 13 residues. The CDR3 region is CASSLFLAEAWFF. In DNA form, the CDR3 reads TGTGCCAGCAGTTTGTTCCTAGCGGAGGCGTGGTTCTTC. The entire variable domain, with the rest obtained from reference TRBV28 and TRBJ2-1, is as follows: DVKVTQSSRYLVKRTGEKVFLECVQDMDHENMFWYRQDPGLGLRLIYFSYDVKMKEKGDIPEGYSVSREKKERFSLILESASTNQTSMYLCASSLFLAEAWFFGPGTRLTVL.

V usage is TRBV5-1 and J usage is TRBJ2-3; 9 bases line up with TRBD2. V shed 7 bases and J 1 base; nucleotides not matched to a gene: 4. The CDR3 runs to 14 residues. The germline CDR1 and CDR2 sequences are SGHRS and YFSETQ. CDR3 in DNA: TGCGCCAGCGGGCTAGCGGGACGCACAGATACGCAGTATTTT. The encoded protein is CASGLAGRTDTQYF.

The V gene is TRBV27, the J gene TRBJ2-5, with D possibly matching TRBD1 (6 bases). Trimming removed 4 bases from V and 4 bases from J, with 7 bases in between. The CDR3 contains 12 residues. The germline V gene encodes CDR1 MNHEY and CDR2 SMNVEV (reference sequence). This chain's CDR3 is CASSSGAETQYF. Here the CDR3 DNA reads TGTGCCAGCAGTTCAGGGGCAGAGACCCAGTACTTC.

This clone has a single count. The chain employs TRBV5-6 and TRBJ1-2; 7 bases line up with TRBD1. Germline CDR1 is SGHDT and CDR2 is YYEEEE. The CDR3 is made up of 14 amino acids. Trimming at V came to 0 bases and at J to 4 bases, leaving 3 bases not matched to a gene. The CDR3 loop is CASSLGQGFYGYTF. The CDR3 DNA follows: TGTGCCAGCAGCTTGGGACAGGGTTTCTATGGCTACACCTTC.